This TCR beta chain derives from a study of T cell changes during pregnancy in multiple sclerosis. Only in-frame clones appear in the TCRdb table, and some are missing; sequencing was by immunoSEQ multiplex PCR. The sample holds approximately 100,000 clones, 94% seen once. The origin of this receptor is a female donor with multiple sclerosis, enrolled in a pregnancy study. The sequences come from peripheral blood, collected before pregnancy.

The CDR3 protein is CASSVSGNTGELFF. DNA of the CDR3: TGTGCCAGCAGCGTTAGCGGGAACACCGGGGAGCTGTTTTTT. V gene TRBV9 combines with J gene TRBJ2-2, with TRBD2 as a possible D gene (6 bases). The CDR3 spans 14 residues. Germline V gene sequence: CDR1 SGDLS, CDR2 YYNGEE. With 2 bases removed from V and 1 base from J, the gap between germline ends came to 6 bases.